This T cell receptor (beta chain) was identified in a study of blood T cells in healthy people across ages (dated by TCRdb to between 2014 and 2017). With respect to the entire study: Template switching captured roughly one uniquely barcoded TCR beta cDNA molecule per two T cells in model experiments. Two additional independent replicas of 1 million unique cDNA reads from the same blood draw were analyzed for two donors (one aged 18 to 30 and one aged 80 or older). The donors were divided into four age groups: young (average approximately 15 years), middle-aged (about 40), aged (roughly 60) and long-lived (82). The study measured age-related changes in TCR beta repertoire diversity using deep sequencing normalized with unique cDNA molecular identifiers. To avoid experimental bias, donors of different ages were randomly spread across the sequencing lanes.

The library was obtained by 5' RACE. These reads were obtained on an Illumina HiSeq 2500. A second roughly 6 to 12 cycle PCR used a sample-barcoded 5' primer and a J-beta primer mix. A template-switch 5' adaptor carrying 12 random nucleotides introduced a unique molecular identifier onto each TCR beta cDNA molecule. At least 2.5 million CDR3-containing paired-end reads were obtained from each sample. All of the RNA was converted into first-strand cDNA using the Mint cDNA synthesis kit, with a TRBC-specific oligonucleotide serving as the primer. Following uracil-DNA glycosylase treatment, a first 18-cycle PCR with universal primers M1SS and BC2_uni_R was performed on all cDNA. The study's own analysis went as follows. Normalization of each sample was performed by random selection of 1 million high-quality reads, each carrying a distinct molecular identifier. Instead of being binned into consensus sequences, reads that shared molecular identifiers were thrown out. MiTCR, with a Q25 quality threshold and the strictest error-elimination algorithm, was used for CDR3 identification, clonotype clustering and error correction. A nonparametric unseen species model using Euler transformation provided a lower-bound estimate of total TCR beta diversity. TCRdb trimmed the raw reads at Q25, called clones with MiXCR and kept productive beta chains. A single entry per CDR3 protein holds the most common genes and DNA from its merged rows. Here the V and J calls rest on TCRdb's processing, not on the authors' analysis. The sample yields 1.5 million to 2 million distinct CDR3 sequences; about 50% were counted once. Around 2.1% of the sample belongs to the ten largest clones.

Reading the germline V gene gives CDR1 SGHTA and CDR2 FQGNSA. Clipping removes 5 bases from V and 9 bases from J, with 9 as the unmatched junction base count. From the cysteine up to the phenylalanine, the CDR3 has a length of 16 residues. CDR3 DNA is the only sequence kept; it has 48 bases, read in frame from the first base. The roughly 38 donors, aged roughly 6 to 95 years, were systemically healthy Caucasian individuals from Russia. Roughly 11 milliliters of peripheral blood were drawn from each donor into EDTA-treated Vacutainer tubes. Ficoll-Paque density-gradient centrifugation was used to isolate PBMCs, with at least 6.5 million per sample. Total RNA was extracted from PBMCs with Trizol reagent, with at least 5.5 micrograms obtained per sample. The percentages of naive CD45RAhigh/CD27high T cells were determined by flow cytometry on a PBMC aliquot from every donor. On this clonotype itself: This clone's antigen is unknown. Base-call qualities are not available, and no considerably larger clone is one nucleotide away.

Study-level results and caveats: Because profiling used bulk unsorted PBMCs, naive and antigen-experienced compartments could not be compared conclusively. There was a strong correlation between observed TCR beta diversity and the percentage of naive T cells measured by flow cytometry. Donor CMV infection status was unknown, potentially confounding age-related changes in expanded clonotypes. As age increased, observed TCR beta diversity per million T cells dropped in a roughly linear way, and a significant reduction was already evident by age roughly 40. The long-lived group showed more naive CD4+ T cells, fewer expanded clones and increased TCR diversity than the aged group, suggesting age selection. Estimates of total diversity from one million sequenced T cells were regarded as lower bounds and underestimates.

The origin of this receptor is a woman between 35 and 50 years old in good health. Specimen: blood. The receptor chain draws on TRBV7-2 and TRBJ2-1; 14 bases in the middle match TRBD2. The CDR3 amino acid sequence is: CASSPRTSGGLIEQFF. Here is the DNA: TGTGCCAGCAGCCCAAGGACTAGCGGGGGGCTTATTGAGCAGTTCTTC. With the portions outside the CDR3 filled from the reference TRBV7-2 and TRBJ2-1 genes, the complete variable region becomes GAGVSQSPSNKVTEKGKDVELRCDPISGHTALYWYRQSLGQGLEFLIYFQGNSAPDKSGLPSDRFSAERTGGSVSTLTIQRTQQEDSAVYLCASSPRTSGGLIEQFFGPGTRLTVL.